One sample yielded the 21 T cell receptor beta chains listed below, sequenced in a study of blood T cell repertoires in COVID-19. Profiling relied on immunoSEQ multiplex PCR, and the TCRdb table lists in-frame clones only, not all of them. There are approximately 250,000 clones in the sample; more than 80% occur only once, and 4.1% lies in the top ten. The sample taken for sequencing was PBMCs or T cells enriched from blood (not recorded which). These receptors all come from a woman in her twenties or thirties with acute COVID-19.

The chain recombines TRBV7-9 with TRBJ2-7; maybe TRBD2 (5 bases). V was clipped by 4 bases and J by 7 bases, with 17 bases between them. The CDR3 has 14 amino acids. Germline CDR1 and CDR2: SEHNR and FQNEAQ (reference sequence). In DNA form, the CDR3 reads TGTGCCAGCAGCTCCCAACCCCCTACGGGAGAGCAGTACTTC. Translation: CASSSQPPTGEQYF.

The chain uses TRBV5-4 and TRBJ2-3, with 8 bases matching TRBD2. From germline, CDR1 is SGHNT and CDR2 YYREEE (reference sequence). The CDR3 is 15 amino acids. V lost 8 bases, J lost 0 bases, and 8 bases stayed unmatched. The CDR3 DNA sequence: TGTGCCAGTCCTCCAGCGGGAGTTAGCACAGATACGCAGTATTTT. The encoded protein is CASPPAGVSTDTQYF.

V and J are TRBV6-2 or TRBV6-3 and TRBJ2-2; D gene ambiguous. Germline V gives CDR1 MNHEY, CDR2 SVGEGT. The CDR3 is 15 residues long. V gave up 0 bases and J gave up 5 bases, with 10 bases separating them. The CDR3: CASSYSGKETGELFF. CDR3 coding DNA: TGTGCCAGCAGTTACTCCGGTAAAGAAACCGGGGAGCTGTTTTTT.

This clone was seen a single time. For the CDR3, the DNA is TGTGCCAGCAGTCTCTCCAGGGCAGGTGGTGAAAAACTGTTTTTT. Its protein product is CASSLSRAGGEKLFF. The rearrangement joins TRBV28 to TRBJ1-4; a weak D match, TRBD1 (5 bases). V lost 5 bases and J 7 bases, leaving 17 bases between the germline ends. Germline V gene lookup returns CDR1 MDHEN and CDR2 SYDVKM. CDR3 size: 15 residues. Full variable domain (remainder filled in from reference TRBV28 and TRBJ1-4): DVKVTQSSRYLVKRTGEKVFLECVQDMDHENMFWYRQDPGLGLRLIYFSYDVKMKEKGDIPEGYSVSREKKERFSLILESASTNQTSMYLCASSLSRAGGEKLFFGSGTQLSVL.

V usage is TRBV2 and J usage is TRBJ1-4, with 9 positions matching TRBD1. CDR1 is SNHLY, CDR2 FYNNEI, per germline. The CDR3 covers 14 residues. With 6 bases clipped from V and 7 bases from J, the junction kept 6 bases outside the gene matches. The CDR3 reads CASRAQGAVEKLFF. CDR3 coding DNA: TGTGCCAGCAGAGCACAGGGGGCGGTTGAAAAACTGTTTTTT.

This chain joins TRBV18 and TRBJ1-3; TRBD1 matches 8 bases. Germline CDR1 and CDR2: KGHSH and LQKENI. The CDR3 length is 14 residues. V gave up 5 bases and J gave up 3 bases; unmatched junction bases: 3. This chain's CDR3 is CASSSDRDGNTIYF. The CDR3 DNA sequence: TGTGCCAGCTCATCGGACAGGGATGGAAACACCATATATTTT. The complete variable domain, with remaining parts taken from reference TRBV18 and TRBJ1-3, reads NAGVMQNPRHLVRRRGQEARLRCSPMKGHSHVYWYRQLPEEGLKFMVYLQKENIIDESGMPKERFSAEFPKEGPSILRIQQVVRGDSAAYFCASSSDRDGNTIYFGEGSWLTVV.

The chain is built from TRBV18 and TRBJ1-3, with 8 bases identical to TRBD1. V lost 5 bases and J lost 1; bases outside the gene matches: 7. Germline V gene lookup returns CDR1 KGHSH and CDR2 LQKENI. The CDR3 has 16 amino acids. The CDR3, as DNA: TGTGCCAGCTCAGCCGGGACAGGTCCGTCTGGAAACACCATATATTTT. Protein product: CASSAGTGPSGNTIYF.

This clone was seen only once. Other nucleotide sequences from this sample produce the same CDR3. V usage is TRBV27 and J usage is TRBJ2-3; perhaps TRBD2 as D (6 bases). V was shortened by 5 bases and J by 0 bases, with 9 bases between the two germline ends. Germline CDR1 and CDR2: MNHEY and SMNVEV (reference sequence). This CDR3 has 14 amino acids. The CDR3 protein is CASSSGSSTDTQYF. DNA for the CDR3: TGTGCCAGCAGTAGCGGGTCTAGCACAGATACGCAGTATTTT.

The chain joins TRBV19 to TRBJ1-2; D remains ambiguous. With 9 bases removed from V and 6 bases from J, the gap between germline ends came to 8 bases. The CDR3 runs 10 residues. CDR1 LNHDA and CDR2 SQIVND come from the germline V gene (reference sequence). CDR3: CARIFNGYTF. The CDR3 DNA is TGTGCCAGAATTTTCAATGGCTACACCTTC.

V is TRBV25-1 and J is TRBJ1-2; TRBD1 aligns across 9 bases. V lost 8 bases to trimming and J lost 6 bases; unmatched junction nucleotides: 7. CDR1 is MGHDK and CDR2 is SYGVNS in the germline V gene. The CDR3 loop spans 13 amino acids. The CDR3 sequence is CASLGQGLNGYTF. In DNA, the CDR3 is TGTGCCAGCTTGGGACAGGGATTGAATGGCTACACCTTC.

This clone occurred a few times. This chain uses TRBV6-5 with TRBJ1-1, with 7 bases identical to TRBD1. This CDR3 contains 15 residues. The germline V gene encodes CDR1 MNHEY and CDR2 SVGAGI. J lost 0 bases, V lost 7 bases, and 8 bases had no gene match. The CDR3 DNA sequence: TGTGCCAGCAACAGACCGGACAGGCTGAACACTGAAGCTTTCTTT. Its translation: CASNRPDRLNTEAFF.

The chain combines TRBV21-1 with TRBJ2-1; TRBD2 is taken as the D call from the table, unchecked against the DNA. TRBV21-1 is shown as a pseudogene. CDR3 length: 19 amino acids. The CDR3 region is CASSKGTSGRAVPLLGQFF. DNA of the CDR3: TGTGCCAGCAGCAAAGGTACTAGCGGGAGGGCCGTCCCACTTTTGGGGCAGTTCTTC.

The V and J genes are TRBV3-1 (or the pseudogene TRBV3-2) and TRBJ2-7; 8 bases align to TRBD1. From germline, CDR1 is LGHDT and CDR2 YNNKEL (reference sequence). This CDR3 comprises 16 residues. The ends lost 5 bases at V and 6 bases at J; junction bases unmatched: 15. CDR3 in amino acids: CASSSNRQGTRAEQYF. The CDR3 bases are TGTGCCAGCAGCTCAAATCGACAGGGGACAAGGGCCGAGCAGTACTTC.

The V gene is TRBV3-1 (or the pseudogene TRBV3-2), the J gene TRBJ2-7; 12 nucleotides agree with TRBD2. Germline CDR1 LGHDT, CDR2 YNNKEL (reference sequence). Trimming cost V 4 bases and J 7 bases; bases outside gene matches: 8. The CDR3 runs to 15 residues. The DNA of the CDR3 is TGTGCCAGCAGCCCAGCGGGACTAGCGGGTCGGGAGCAGTACTTC. Encoded protein: CASSPAGLAGREQYF.

V and J are TRBV4-1 and TRBJ2-1; TRBD1 matches at 8 bases. Germline V gene sequence: CDR1 MGHRA, CDR2 YSYEKL. V lost 0 bases and J lost 2; bases outside the gene matches: 6. The CDR3 is 17 residues long. CDR3 sequence: CASSQDPTGGPYNEQFF. The CDR3 nucleotides are TGCGCCAGCAGCCAAGACCCAACAGGGGGGCCCTACAATGAGCAGTTCTTC.

The rearrangement uses TRBV30 and TRBJ2-7; 9 bases map to TRBD2. Germline V gene sequence: CDR1 GTSNPN, CDR2 SVGIG (reference sequence). J lost 0 bases, V lost 4 bases, and 4 bases had no gene match. CDR3 length equals 14 residues. The CDR3 nucleotides are TGTGCCTGGACAGTTAGCGGGAGCTCCTACGAGCAGTACTTC. Protein product: CAWTVSGSSYEQYF.

This chain joins TRBV3-1 (or the pseudogene TRBV3-2) and TRBJ2-7; the match to TRBD1 covers 11 bases. The germline CDR1 and CDR2 sequences are LGHDT and YNNKEL (reference sequence). This CDR3 is 15 amino acids long. V gave up 3 bases and J gave up 6 bases; unmatched junction bases: 7. CDR3 region: CASSHGRDRGTEQYF. The CDR3 bases are TGTGCCAGCAGCCATGGCCGGGACAGGGGGACCGAGCAGTACTTC.

CDR3 nucleotide sequence: TGTGCCAGCAGATCGGACAAATCCTACGAGCAGTACTTC. This codes for CASRSDKSYEQYF. This chain joins TRBV2 and TRBJ2-7; the D gene is possibly TRBD1 (5 bases). The ends were cut back, 6 bases at V and 1 base at J, with 10 bases in the middle. The germline V gene has CDR1 SNHLY and CDR2 FYNNEI. This CDR3 has 13 amino acids.

This clone was seen a single time. The rearrangement links TRBV7-3 to TRBJ2-3; a weak D match, TRBD2 (5 bases). The CDR3 length is 15 residues. Germline assignment: CDR1 SGHTA and CDR2 FQGTGA. Between the trimmed V and J ends, which lost 3 bases and 0 bases, there was a span of 10 bases. The chain's CDR3 is CASSFGITSTDTQYF. DNA of the CDR3: TGTGCCAGCAGCTTCGGGATTACAAGCACAGATACGCAGTATTTT.

In nucleotides, the CDR3 is TGTGCCAGCAGCTTGGGAGTAGCGGGGACCTCCTACGAGCAGTACTTC. Residues: CASSLGVAGTSYEQYF. J is TRBJ2-7 and V is TRBV5-4; TRBD2 matches 8 bases. Losses at the gene ends were 0 bases for V and 0 bases for J; bases not matched to a gene: 5. Germline CDR1 and CDR2: SGHNT and YYREEE (reference sequence). The CDR3 consists of 16 residues.

The rearrangement joins TRBV19 to TRBJ2-1, with D tentatively TRBD2 (5 bases). CDR3 size: 14 residues. V lost 7 bases and J lost 4, with 14 bases in between. Germline V gives CDR1 LNHDA, CDR2 SQIVND (reference sequence). CDR3 bases: TGTGCCAGTACCTCGAGAAGCGGTTACAATGAGCAGTTCTTC. It yields the protein CASTSRSGYNEQFF.